The 32 T cell receptor beta chains given below trace back to one sample, sequenced in a study of human T cells and chemical hapten exposure. Documented time point: pre-sensitization, week 0. As for treatment: therapeutic diphenylcyclopropenone sensitization with weekly scalp DPC. TCRdb called the RACE reads again in MiXCR, with one record for every CDR3 protein. The repertoire holds about 270,000 distinct CDR3 sequences, with almost 8% as singletons. The sample here was whole blood, taken in connection with sensitization to the hapten diphenylcyclopropenone (DPC). These receptors were collected from a man in his late teens or twenties with alopecia areata. Some clones in this sample may be carry-over from other donors' samples.

This rearrangement joins TRBV12-2 to TRBJ1-5; the table's D gene call, TRBD1, was not cross checked with the DNA. TRBV12-2 is listed as a pseudogene. The CDR3 spans 16 residues. CDR3 DNA: TGTGCAAGTCGCCCATGTCCCGTCCATAGCAATCAGCCCCAGCATTTT. Translated: CASRPCPVHSNQPQHF.

This clonotype has a handful of counts. The gene calls are TRBV11-1 and TRBJ2-5; D uncertain. This CDR3 spans 14 amino acids. Per the germline V gene, CDR1 is SGHAT and CDR2 is FQDESV (reference sequence). The V and J ends lost 3 bases and 0 bases respectively, with 8 bases between them. For the CDR3, the DNA is TGTGCCAGCAGCTTTCACGGAAACCAAGAGACCCAGTACTTC. This translates into CASSFHGNQETQYF.

V and J are TRBV3-1 and TRBJ2-5; D call uncertain. V dropped 1 base and J dropped 0 bases, with 9 bases sitting between them. The CDR3 contains 15 residues. CDR1 is LGHDT and CDR2 is YNNKEL in the germline V gene (reference sequence). This CDR3 reads CASSQVMSDQETQYF. As DNA, the CDR3 is TGTGCCAGCAGCCAAGTAATGAGCGACCAAGAGACCCAGTACTTC.

This clonotype was observed a handful of times. V and J are TRBV29-1 and TRBJ2-3, with D unclear. The CDR3 has 11 residues. Trimming removed 2 bases at V and 2 bases at J, with 2 bases between. Per germline, CDR1 SQVTM and CDR2 ANQGSEA. This CDR3 is CSVEFTDTQYF. DNA for the CDR3: TGCAGCGTTGAATTCACAGATACGCAGTATTTT.

This chain links TRBV3-1 with TRBJ2-2; TRBD1 matches at 9 bases. Trimming cost V 3 bases and J 2 bases; bases outside gene matches: 7. The CDR3 runs 17 residues. The germline gives CDR1 LGHDT, CDR2 YNNKEL (reference sequence). The CDR3 region is CASSQATGGINTGELFF. CDR3 sequence (DNA): TGTGCCAGCAGCCAGGCGACAGGGGGGATAAACACCGGGGAGCTGTTTTTT.

The V call is TRBV20-1, the J call TRBJ2-3; D not resolved. Germline assignment: CDR1 DFQATT and CDR2 SNEGSKA (reference sequence). This CDR3 is 11 amino acids long. V lost 5 bases to trimming and J lost 2 bases, with 5 bases between them. The CDR3 region is CSARITDTQYF. CDR3 DNA: TGCAGTGCTCGAATCACAGATACGCAGTATTTT.

Remarks on this clonotype: This clone may be a read error of a much larger clone one base away. The chain carries TRBV5-1 and TRBJ2-5; the match to TRBD1 covers 9 bases. The CDR3 extends over 12 amino acids. Germline CDR1 SGHRS, CDR2 YFSETQ. Trimming at V came to 7 bases and at J to 5 bases, leaving 3 bases not matched to a gene. CDR3 in amino acids: CASEDRGETQYF. CDR3 bases: TGCGCCAGCGAGGACAGGGGTGAGACCCAGTACTTC. Complete variable domain (other parts from reference TRBV5-1 and TRBJ2-5): KAGVTQTPRYLIKTRGQQVTLSCSPISGHRSVSWYQQTPGQGLQFLFEYFSETQRNKGNFPGRFSGRQFSNSRSEMNVSTLELGDSALYLCASEDRGETQYFGPGTRLLVL.

The CDR3 DNA reads TGTGCCAGCAGCTCCGGGCGGACAGAGAATGAAAAACTGTTTTTT. Its protein is CASSSGRTENEKLFF. This chain uses TRBV6-2 or TRBV6-3 with TRBJ1-4; TRBD1 is a possible D gene (6 bases). The CDR3 covers 15 residues. Germline assignment: CDR1 MNHEY and CDR2 SVGEGT. The V end lost 6 bases, the J end lost 5 bases, and 16 bases lay between the germline ends.

The sample holds many counts of this clonotype. CDR3 amino acids: CASSQDLLDLSSYNEQFF. DNA for the CDR3: TGTGCCAGCAGCCAAGACCTTTTAGACTTGAGCTCCTACAATGAGCAGTTCTTC. The rearrangement joins TRBV14 to TRBJ2-1; D remains ambiguous. From germline, CDR1 is SGHDN and CDR2 FVKESK. The CDR3 loop spans 18 amino acids. The V and J ends lost 0 bases and 0 bases respectively, with 15 bases between them.

The CDR3 DNA follows: TGTGCCATCAGGAGGGGGACAGACGGAAACACCATATATTTT. This codes for CAIRRGTDGNTIYF. The chain employs TRBV10-3 and TRBJ1-3; 7 bases align to TRBD1. CDR3 length: 14 residues. With V trimmed by 6 bases and J by 4 bases, 6 bases remained unmatched. CDR1 ENHRY and CDR2 SYGVKD come from the germline V gene.

The rearrangement uses TRBV25-1 and TRBJ2-2, with D possibly TRBD2 on 5 matching bases. CDR3 size: 14 residues. V gave up 4 bases and J gave up 3 bases, with 9 bases separating them. The germline gives CDR1 MGHDK, CDR2 SYGVNS. The CDR3 DNA reads TGTGCCAGCAGTGGGACCGGGGACACCGGGGAGCTGTTTTTT. Its translation is CASSGTGDTGELFF. Combining the CDR3 with reference TRBV25-1 and TRBJ2-2 gives the whole variable domain EADIYQTPRYLVIGTGKKITLECSQTMGHDKMYWYQQDPGMELHLIHYSYGVNSTEKGDLSSESTVSRIRTEHFPLTLESARPSHTSQYLCASSGTGDTGELFFGEGSRLTVL.

This chain uses TRBV11-2 with TRBJ2-1; TRBD2 matches at 14 bases. The CDR3 totals 19 residues. The germline V gene encodes CDR1 SGHAT and CDR2 FQNNGV. V lost 0 bases to trimming and J lost 5 bases; unmatched junction nucleotides: 9. The chain's CDR3 is CASSLDSGLAGATHNEQFF. CDR3 nucleotide sequence: TGTGCCAGCAGCTTAGATTCGGGACTAGCGGGGGCCACTCACAATGAGCAGTTCTTC.

V is TRBV3-1 and J is TRBJ2-7, with 10 bases matching TRBD1. V shed 4 bases, J shed 4 bases, and the junction held 7 bases outside the gene matches. CDR3 size: 15 residues. Germline V gene sequence: CDR1 LGHDT, CDR2 YNNKEL (reference sequence). The CDR3 nucleotides read TGTGCCAGCAGCCGGACCGGGACAGGGGAATACGAGCAGTACTTC. Encoded protein: CASSRTGTGEYEQYF.

This clonotype has more than one count but fewer than ten. The chain uses TRBV4-1 and TRBJ1-4; possibly TRBD1 for D (5 bases). This CDR3 spans 14 amino acids. Germline V CDR1 and CDR2: MGHRA, YSYEKL. V was clipped by 1 base and J by 7 bases, with 10 bases between them. The CDR3 loop reads CASSQAPGIEKLFF. The CDR3 DNA is TGCGCCAGCAGCCAAGCGCCAGGGATTGAAAAACTGTTTTTT.

This clonotype was counted between two and nine times. The rearrangement uses TRBV14 and TRBJ2-7, with TRBD1 matching 8 bases. CDR1 and CDR2 (germline): SGHDN, FVKESK. This CDR3 has 14 amino acids. With 4 bases clipped from V and 3 bases from J, the junction kept 5 bases outside the gene matches. CDR3 coding DNA: TGTGCCAGCAGCCGCCGGACAGGGATCTACGAGCAGTACTTC. Amino acid sequence: CASSRRTGIYEQYF.

The V call is TRBV7-9, the J call TRBJ1-1; no firm D call. This CDR3 contains 14 residues. Germline values: CDR1 SEHNR, CDR2 FQNEAQ (reference sequence). Trimming stripped 1 base from V and 1 base from J, with 7 bases between. This CDR3 reads CASSLDRKNTEAFF. CDR3 nucleotides: TGTGCCAGCAGCTTAGACCGAAAGAACACTGAAGCTTTCTTT.

This clonotype came up a few times. CDR3 protein: CAISDDRGEAFF. The CDR3, as DNA: TGTGCCATCAGTGATGACAGAGGAGAAGCTTTCTTT. The rearrangement uses TRBV10-3 and TRBJ1-1; TRBD1 is a possible D gene (5 bases). CDR1 and CDR2 (germline): ENHRY, SYGVKD. The CDR3 sequence is 12 residues long. Between the trimmed V and J ends, which lost 3 bases and 8 bases, there was a span of 10 bases.

This clonotype was counted a few times. This chain joins TRBV2 and TRBJ2-2, with D maybe TRBD2 (6 bases). This CDR3 region has 15 residues. Trimming removed 4 bases from V and 6 bases from J, with 15 bases in between. Germline V CDR1 and CDR2: SNHLY, FYNNEI. The CDR3 DNA follows: TGTGCCAGCAGTGCCCCCCCCGGGGGAGCCGGGGAGCTGTTTTTT. The encoded protein is CASSAPPGGAGELFF.

In this sample, this clonotype turned up a few times. This rearrangement joins TRBV20-1 to TRBJ2-4; TRBD1 agrees at 10 bases. This CDR3 spans 13 amino acids. Germline V gene sequence: CDR1 DFQATT, CDR2 SNEGSKA (reference sequence). V trimming: 5 bases; J trimming: 7 bases; junction bases outside the gene matches: 5. CDR3 bases: TGCAGTGCTTCCGGGACAGGGGCGAACATTCAGTACTTC. Protein sequence: CSASGTGANIQYF.

This clonotype was counted only a few times. The J gene is TRBJ1-1, the V gene TRBV6-1; D gene uncertain. The CDR3 covers 11 residues. V was cut by 7 bases and J by 4 bases, with 7 bases left in between. Germline values: CDR1 MNHNS, CDR2 SASEGT. The chain's CDR3 is CASKKGTEAFF. DNA for the CDR3: TGTGCCAGCAAAAAGGGCACTGAAGCTTTCTTT.

In this sample, this clonotype turned up a few times. This chain links TRBV25-1 with TRBJ1-1, with D possibly matching TRBD1 (5 bases). Trimming removed 0 bases at V and 0 bases at J, with 11 bases between. The CDR3 spans 16 residues. Germline loops: CDR1 MGHDK, CDR2 SYGVNS. The CDR3 reads CASSEYEEGVNTEAFF. CDR3 sequence (DNA): TGTGCCAGCAGTGAATATGAGGAAGGGGTGAACACTGAAGCTTTCTTT.

This clonotype was seen only a few times. The chain carries TRBV4-1 and TRBJ2-5, with D maybe TRBD2 (7 bases). Germline lookup yields CDR1 MGHRA and CDR2 YSYEKL. CDR3 length: 20 residues. Deletions cut 2 bases from V and 1 base from J, with 26 bases between. CDR3 sequence: CASSQSLSFGGRSFQETQYF. Here the CDR3 DNA reads TGCGCCAGCAGCCAAAGCTTAAGTTTCGGGGGGCGAAGTTTCCAAGAGACCCAGTACTTC.

This clonotype was recorded a few times. The chain uses TRBV5-6 and TRBJ2-1; no firm D call. There are 11 residues in the CDR3. V was clipped by 4 bases and J by 8 bases, with 7 bases between them. Germline V gene data show CDR1 as SGHDT and CDR2 as YYEEEE. The CDR3 DNA sequence: TGTGCCAGCAGCCTAGAGGATGAGCAGTTCTTC. It translates to CASSLEDEQFF. The full variable domain, in which reference TRBV5-6 and TRBJ2-1 provide the parts outside the CDR3, is DAGVTQSPTHLIKTRGQQVTLRCSPKSGHDTVSWYQQALGQGPQFIFQYYEEEERQRGNFPDRFSGHQFPNYSSELNVNALLLGDSALYLCASSLEDEQFFGPGTRLTVL.

This clonotype was found a few times. The V call is TRBV7-9, the J call TRBJ1-1; no clear D. The germline V gene has CDR1 SEHNR and CDR2 FQNEAQ (reference sequence). The V end lost 5 bases, the J end lost 8 bases, and 12 bases lay between the germline ends. The CDR3 spans 12 residues. The CDR3 is CASSPREDEAFF. The CDR3 nucleotides are TGTGCCAGCAGCCCCCGGGAGGACGAAGCTTTCTTT.

Here the CDR3 reads CSARKIGGTKNIQYF. Here the CDR3 DNA reads TGCAGCGCTAGGAAAATAGGGGGGACCAAAAACATTCAGTACTTC. The chain recombines TRBV29-1 with TRBJ2-4; D tentatively reads TRBD1 or TRBD2 (6 bases each). The V end was cut by 7 bases, the J end by 2 bases, with 18 bases between. The CDR3 runs 15 residues. Germline CDR1 SQVTM, CDR2 ANQGSEA.

This clonotype was observed a few times. The chain couples TRBV7-6 to TRBJ2-5; TRBD2 matches at 8 bases. Per germline, CDR1 SGHVS and CDR2 FNYEAQ. The CDR3 loop spans 14 amino acids. The trim removed 6 bases at V and 3 bases at J, leaving 6 bases unmatched. Here the CDR3 DNA reads TGTGCCAGCAGGCCTCCGGGACTAGAAGAGACCCAGTACTTC. Amino acids: CASRPPGLEETQYF.

The chain has TRBV20-1 and TRBJ1-1, with no clear D. Germline V gene sequence: CDR1 DFQATT, CDR2 SNEGSKA (reference sequence). Trimming cost V 0 bases and J 0 bases, with 14 bases left between them. This CDR3 spans 16 amino acids. The CDR3 DNA follows: TGCAGTGCTAGAGATCTGGGCAGCCCCATGAACACTGAAGCTTTCTTT. Its protein product is CSARDLGSPMNTEAFF.

The chain's CDR3 is CASSLFGGKETQYF. The CDR3 bases are TGTGCCAGCAGTTTATTTGGGGGAAAAGAGACCCAGTACTTC. This chain connects TRBV27 to TRBJ2-5; either TRBD1 or TRBD2 may fit D (5 bases each). The germline V gene encodes CDR1 MNHEY and CDR2 SMNVEV (reference sequence). Trimming shortened V by 1 base and J by 3 bases, and 9 bases separated the two germline ends. This CDR3 has 14 amino acids.

A few counts support this clonotype. The chain carries TRBV2 and TRBJ2-5; the D gene is possibly TRBD2 (5 bases). V was clipped by 8 bases and J by 1 base, with 8 bases between them. Germline loops: CDR1 SNHLY, CDR2 FYNNEI. CDR3 length equals 12 residues. The CDR3 region has the DNA TGTGCCAGCGGACGGGGCCAAGAGACCCAGTACTTC. Translating gives CASGRGQETQYF.

The chain employs TRBV28 and TRBJ1-2; 7 bases fit TRBD1. CDR3 length: 15 amino acids. With V trimmed by 5 bases and J by 5 bases, 11 bases remained unmatched. Germline CDR1 reads MDHEN; CDR2 reads SYDVKM. The CDR3 region is CASSPPPDRRYGYTF. The CDR3 DNA is TGTGCCAGCAGTCCCCCCCCGGACAGGAGATATGGCTACACCTTC.

The rearrangement joins TRBV10-3 to TRBJ2-3; D possibly uses TRBD1 or TRBD2 (5 bases each). CDR1 and CDR2 (germline): ENHRY, SYGVKD. The CDR3 is made up of 17 amino acids. Trimming stripped 4 bases from V and 5 bases from J, with 22 bases between. The CDR3 nucleotides read TGTGCCATCAGTGGACCCGGGACCCTTGGACTGGGAGATACGCAGTATTTT. It encodes CAISGPGTLGLGDTQYF.

This clonotype was counted a few times. The chain links TRBV4-3 to TRBJ2-1, with 15 nucleotides matching TRBD2. The CDR3 runs to 16 residues. Germline CDR1 and CDR2: LGHNA and YSLEER. Losses at the gene ends were 0 bases for V and 10 bases for J; bases not matched to a gene: 4. This CDR3 is CASSQDRTSGGGEQFF. The CDR3 DNA reads as TGCGCCAGCAGCCAAGATCGGACTAGCGGGGGGGGAGAGCAGTTCTTC.